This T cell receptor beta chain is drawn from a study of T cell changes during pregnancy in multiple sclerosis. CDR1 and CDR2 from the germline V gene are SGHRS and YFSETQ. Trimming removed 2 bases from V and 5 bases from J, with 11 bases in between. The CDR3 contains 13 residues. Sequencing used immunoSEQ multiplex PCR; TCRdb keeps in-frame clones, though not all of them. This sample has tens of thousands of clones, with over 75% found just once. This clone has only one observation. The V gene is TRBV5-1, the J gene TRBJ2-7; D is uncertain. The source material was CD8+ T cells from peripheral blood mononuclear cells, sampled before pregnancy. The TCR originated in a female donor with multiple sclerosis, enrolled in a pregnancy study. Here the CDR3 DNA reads TGCGCCAGCAGCTTACCAACTTCGGACGAGCAGTACTTC. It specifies CASSLPTSDEQYF.